Sequencing of this TCR beta chain was carried out in a study of T cells in tuberculosis. Repertoires were generated with immunoSEQ multiplex PCR, while TCRdb's copy carries only in-frame clones and drops some. The repertoire holds some 25,000 clones, with over 95% as singletons. Germline lookup yields CDR1 LGHNA and CDR2 YNFKEQ. The CDR3 has 15 residues. V shed 1 base and J 2 bases; nucleotides not matched to a gene: 2. Sequenced material: PBMCs. The source of this sequence is a donor aged 10-29 years with latent tuberculosis or without tuberculosis infection. V and J are TRBV4-2 and TRBJ2-7, with 10 positions matching TRBD1. CDR3 sequence reads: CASSQGTGGAYEQYF. CDR3 coding DNA: TGTGCCAGCAGCCAAGGGACAGGGGGGGCCTACGAGCAGTACTTC.